This T cell receptor beta chain was sequenced for a study of shared clonotypes between healthy human individuals. About the study: A couple of women and a few men aged 18 to 49 made up the donors. Each donor's CD4 naive and CD4 memory cells filled three plates apiece, CD8 naive two, and CD8 memory one.

About this clone itself: Antigen: not known.

This table comes from immunoSEQ multiplex PCR, and its TCRdb copy is limited to in-frame clones, with some not included. The repertoire consists of about 1,800,000 clones, with 85% to 95% occurring once and the leading ten covering roughly 1%. CD45RO-negative CD8 cells positively selected for CCR7 made up the naive population, which excluded terminally differentiated effector memory CD45RA+ cells. Between the trimmed V and J ends, which lost 3 bases and 2 bases, there was a span of 14 bases. Germline V gene sequence: CDR1 SNHLY, CDR2 FYNNEI. The CDR3 spans 15 residues. Study outcomes and limitations: A generally larger estimated richness was seen in naive subsets than in memory subsets.

The sequence came from a man aged 18 to 30 in good health. Input material: naive CD8+ T cells sorted from blood. V is TRBV2 and J is TRBJ2-7, with D possibly being TRBD2 (6 bases). The DNA of the CDR3 is TGTGCCAGCAGTGATCCCGGGACTCTAACCTACGAGCAGTACTTC. Its protein product is CASSDPGTLTYEQYF.